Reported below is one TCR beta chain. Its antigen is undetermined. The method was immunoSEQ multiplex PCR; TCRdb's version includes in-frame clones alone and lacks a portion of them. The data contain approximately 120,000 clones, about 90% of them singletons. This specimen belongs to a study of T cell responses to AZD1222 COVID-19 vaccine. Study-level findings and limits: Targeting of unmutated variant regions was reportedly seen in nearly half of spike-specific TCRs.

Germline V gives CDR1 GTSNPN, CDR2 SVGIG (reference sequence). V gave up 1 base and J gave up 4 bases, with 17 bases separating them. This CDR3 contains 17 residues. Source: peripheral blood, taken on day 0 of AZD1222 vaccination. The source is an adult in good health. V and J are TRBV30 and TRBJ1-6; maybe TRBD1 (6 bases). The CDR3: CAWSASRDTVYNSPLHF. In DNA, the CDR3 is TGTGCCTGGAGTGCCAGCCGGGACACAGTTTATAATTCACCCCTCCACTTT. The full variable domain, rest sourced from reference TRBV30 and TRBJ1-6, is SQTIHQWPATLVQPVGSPLSLECTVEGTSNPNLYWYRQAAGRGLQLLFYSVGIGQISSEVPQNLSASRPQDRQFILSSKKLLLSDSGFYLCAWSASRDTVYNSPLHFGNGTRLTVT.